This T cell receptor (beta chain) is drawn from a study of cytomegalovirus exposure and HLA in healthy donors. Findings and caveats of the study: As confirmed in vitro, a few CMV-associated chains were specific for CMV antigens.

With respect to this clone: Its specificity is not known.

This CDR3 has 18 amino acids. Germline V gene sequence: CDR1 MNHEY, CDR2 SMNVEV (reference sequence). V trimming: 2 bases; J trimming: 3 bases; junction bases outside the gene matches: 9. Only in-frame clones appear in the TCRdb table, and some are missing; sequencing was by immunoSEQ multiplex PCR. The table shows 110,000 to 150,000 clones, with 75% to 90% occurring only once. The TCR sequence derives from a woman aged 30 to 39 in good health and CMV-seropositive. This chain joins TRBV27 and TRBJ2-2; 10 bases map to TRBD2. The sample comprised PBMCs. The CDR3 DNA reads TGTGCCAGCAGTTTAAGGTCGGCTAGCGGGAGAGACACCGGGGAGCTGTTTTTT. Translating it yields CASSLRSASGRDTGELFF.